A single sample is the source of the 26 T cell receptor beta chains below, sequenced in a study of blood T cell repertoires in COVID-19. Assay: immunoSEQ multiplex PCR; the TCRdb copy retains only in-frame clones and omits some. The sample has fewer than 300,000 clones, 70% to 90% seen once. Input material: peripheral blood. The receptors were sampled from a human donor with COVID-19, enrolled during active disease. The donor label of this sample is uncertain.

The rearrangement uses TRBV5-6 and TRBJ2-1; unclear D gene. The germline CDR1 and CDR2 sequences are SGHDT and YYEEEE. This CDR3 contains 14 residues. V shed 5 bases and J shed 0 bases, with 9 bases lying between them. Here the CDR3 reads CASSSLSSYNEQFF. CDR3 sequence (DNA): TGTGCCAGCAGTTCACTTAGCTCCTACAATGAGCAGTTCTTC. Full variable domain (remainder filled in from reference TRBV5-6 and TRBJ2-1): DAGVTQSPTHLIKTRGQQVTLRCSPKSGHDTVSWYQQALGQGPQFIFQYYEEEERQRGNFPDRFSGHQFPNYSSELNVNALLLGDSALYLCASSSLSSYNEQFFGPGTRLTVL.

The V gene is TRBV28, the J gene TRBJ1-5, with D hard to call. This CDR3 is built from 12 residues. The V end was cut by 7 bases, the J end by 6 bases, with 10 bases between. Germline lookup yields CDR1 MDHEN and CDR2 SYDVKM. The DNA of the CDR3 is TGTGCCAGCAAGCAGGTTAGTCAGCCCCAGCATTTT. This gives the protein CASKQVSQPQHF.

The gene calls are TRBV28 and TRBJ2-2; weak D call: TRBD2 (6 bases). V was shortened by 2 bases and J by 9 bases, with 10 bases between the two germline ends. CDR3 length: 13 amino acids. Germline CDR1 is MDHEN and CDR2 is SYDVKM. CDR3 sequence: CASSLGGARELFF. CDR3 in DNA: TGTGCCAGCAGTTTAGGCGGGGCTCGGGAGCTGTTTTTT.

The J gene is TRBJ2-1, the V gene TRBV27; no clear D gene. Deletions cut 6 bases from V and 9 bases from J, with 18 bases between. This CDR3 is built from 14 residues. Germline lookup yields CDR1 MNHEY and CDR2 SMNVEV (reference sequence). CDR3 residues: CASRATGWMVEQFF. CDR3 nucleotide sequence: TGTGCCAGCAGGGCCACCGGGTGGATGGTTGAGCAGTTCTTC.

This clone came up once. This chain connects TRBV5-1 to TRBJ1-5; possibly TRBD1 for D (6 bases). V lost 4 bases to trimming and J lost 1 base, with 12 bases between them. The CDR3 is 15 amino acids. Looked up from germline, CDR1 is SGHRS and CDR2 is YFSETQ. The CDR3 DNA is TGCGCCAGCAGCCCACAGGGTCGGAGCAATCAGCCCCAGCATTTT. Translated: CASSPQGRSNQPQHF.

V and J are TRBV21-1 and TRBJ2-1; the D call TRBD2 from the table was never checked on the DNA. TRBV21-1 is reported as a pseudogene. The CDR3 is 17 amino acids. The DNA of the CDR3 is TGTGCCGGGGATCCCGAAAGATCGGGACTAGCAGGAAATGAGCAGTTCTTC. This codes for CAGDPERSGLAGNEQFF.

This chain connects TRBV18 to TRBJ1-2; 9 bases map to TRBD1. CDR1 is KGHSH and CDR2 is LQKENI in the germline V gene. With 4 bases clipped from V and 4 bases from J, the junction kept 7 bases outside the gene matches. This CDR3 comprises 15 residues. CDR3 sequence reads: CASSQGTGLGYGYTF. The CDR3 DNA is TGTGCCAGCTCACAAGGGACAGGGCTCGGCTATGGCTACACCTTC.

With regard to this clone: Other DNA sequences in this specimen translate into the identical CDR3. The chain employs TRBV9 and TRBJ2-1; no clear D. The length of the CDR3 is 11 residues. Trimming removed 0 bases from V and 9 bases from J, with 4 bases in between. Germline V CDR1 and CDR2: SGDLS, YYNGEE. CDR3 in DNA: TGTGCCAGCAGCGTAGCGGGTGAGCAGTTCTTC. Its protein product is CASSVAGEQFF.

V is TRBV3-1 (or the pseudogene TRBV3-2) and J is TRBJ1-1; D is unclear. Germline loops: CDR1 LGHDT, CDR2 YNNKEL (reference sequence). The germline V and J ends were trimmed by 1 base and 1 base, with 7 bases remaining between them. This CDR3 has 14 residues. The DNA of the CDR3 is TGTGCCAGCAGCCAAGTAGCACGGAACACTGAAGCTTTCTTT. This gives the protein CASSQVARNTEAFF.

The V call is TRBV27, the J call TRBJ1-1, with 8 bases fitting TRBD1. Looked up from germline, CDR1 is MNHEY and CDR2 is SMNVEV (reference sequence). This CDR3 has 18 amino acids. The V gene end was trimmed by 2 bases and the J gene end by 4 bases; junction bases not matched to a gene: 15. The CDR3 region has the DNA TGTGCCAGCAGTTTACGTCTCCGAAGGACAGGGAAGGGCACTGAAGCTTTCTTT. The encoded protein is CASSLRLRRTGKGTEAFF.

Comment on this clone: Other nucleotide sequences in the sample specify the same CDR3. J is TRBJ2-2 and V is TRBV10-3; 8 nucleotides match TRBD1. The V and J ends lost 2 bases and 5 bases, in that order; junction bases with no gene match: 1. Per germline, CDR1 ENHRY and CDR2 SYGVKD. CDR3 length: 14 amino acids. The DNA of the CDR3 is TGTGCCATCAGTGAGGGACAGGGTACCGGGGAGCTGTTTTTT. It encodes CAISEGQGTGELFF.

The rearrangement links TRBV2 to TRBJ1-2; 7 nucleotides match TRBD1. The CDR3 is 15 residues long. CDR1 and CDR2 (germline): SNHLY, FYNNEI. V was pared by 3 bases and J by 5 bases, with 9 bases of the junction left unmatched. CDR3 sequence: CASSDRGTVRYGYTF. The CDR3 coding sequence is TGTGCCAGCAGTGACCGAGGGACAGTACGATATGGCTACACCTTC.

This sequence joins TRBV11-2 and TRBJ2-2; D might be TRBD1 (6 bases). Germline V gene lookup returns CDR1 SGHAT and CDR2 FQNNGV. The V and J ends lost 4 bases and 3 bases respectively, with 15 bases between them. This CDR3 spans 16 amino acids. The CDR3 nucleotides are TGTGCCAGCAGCTCTTCCGGGACACCCTACACCGGGGAGCTGTTTTTT. This codes for CASSSSGTPYTGELFF.

The genes are TRBV5-4 and TRBJ1-1; D is ambiguous. CDR3 length: 12 amino acids. V lost 10 bases and J lost 2, with 12 bases in between. Per germline, CDR1 SGHNT and CDR2 YYREEE (reference sequence). The CDR3 region has the DNA TGTGCCGTCAGGAGGGTCAACACTGAAGCTTTCTTT. Amino acids: CAVRRVNTEAFF.

The chain carries TRBV5-1 and TRBJ2-1; 9 bases agree with TRBD2. The CDR3 length is 15 residues. Germline V gene sequence: CDR1 SGHRS, CDR2 YFSETQ. V was pared by 2 bases and J by 0 bases, with 0 bases of the junction left unmatched. The CDR3 reads CASSFSGSSYNEQFF. DNA of the CDR3: TGCGCCAGCAGCTTTAGCGGGAGCTCCTACAATGAGCAGTTCTTC.

V usage is TRBV12-3 or TRBV12-4 and J usage is TRBJ2-4, with D perhaps matching TRBD2 (6 bases). The CDR3 sequence is 12 residues long. V dropped 6 bases and J dropped 8 bases, with 11 bases sitting between them. For the CDR3, the DNA is TGTGCCAGCAGGTCTAGCGTCGACATTCAGTACTTC. This codes for CASRSSVDIQYF.

DNA of the CDR3: TGTGCCAGCAGTGTGGGACAGGGGGTCCAATACAATGAGCAGTTCTTC. Translated, it gives CASSVGQGVQYNEQFF. V usage is TRBV28 and J usage is TRBJ2-1, with 11 nucleotides matching TRBD1. From germline, CDR1 is MDHEN and CDR2 SYDVKM. The CDR3 spans 16 residues. V gave up 5 bases and J gave up 4 bases; unmatched junction bases: 7. The variable domain in full, completed from reference TRBV28 and TRBJ2-1, reads DVKVTQSSRYLVKRTGEKVFLECVQDMDHENMFWYRQDPGLGLRLIYFSYDVKMKEKGDIPEGYSVSREKKERFSLILESASTNQTSMYLCASSVGQGVQYNEQFFGPGTRLTVL.

The CDR3 nucleotides read TGTGCCAGCAGCCCCGGACTAGTGCGGTACGAGCAGTACTTC. Residues: CASSPGLVRYEQYF. The genes are TRBV7-8 and TRBJ2-7; the match to TRBD2 covers 7 bases. The CDR3 loop spans 14 amino acids. The germline V gene encodes CDR1 SGHVS and CDR2 FQNEAQ. The junction had 8 bases not matched to a gene; V was cut back by 5 bases and J by 4 bases. Together with reference TRBV7-8 and TRBJ2-7, the CDR3 gives the full variable domain: GAGVSQSPRYKVAKRGQDVALRCDPISGHVSLFWYQQALGQGPEFLTYFQNEAQLDKSGLPSDRFFAERPEGSVSTLKIQRTQQEDSAVYLCASSPGLVRYEQYFGPGTRLTVT.

CDR3 in amino acids: CASSTGTRAGNTIYF. In DNA, the CDR3 is TGTGCCAGCAGCACCGGGACACGGGCCGGAAACACCATATATTTT. The chain links TRBV5-6 to TRBJ1-3; tentatively, D is TRBD1 (6 bases). The CDR3 sequence is 15 residues long. Trimming removed 4 bases from V and 4 bases from J, with 15 bases in between. CDR1 and CDR2 (germline): SGHDT, YYEEEE.

In regard to this clone: At one boundary the junction diverges from the germline segment, which might be a read error. The chain couples TRBV19 to TRBJ2-1; 10 nucleotides match TRBD2. The V gene's germline CDR1 is LNHDA and CDR2 SQIVND (reference sequence). This CDR3 contains 12 residues. The DNA for the CDR3 is TGTGCCAGTAGTATGGAAGCGGGAGGGCTCATCTTC. Its protein product is CASSMEAGGLIF.

This clone was seen once. The rearrangement uses TRBV5-1 and TRBJ1-2; TRBD1 is a possible D gene (5 bases). CDR3 length equals 14 residues. Trimming shortened V by 0 bases and J by 4 bases, and 10 bases separated the two germline ends. Germline loops: CDR1 SGHRS, CDR2 YFSETQ. The CDR3 nucleotides are TGCGCCAGCAGCTTGGGGCAGGGCCTCTATGGCTACACCTTC. Its translation is CASSLGQGLYGYTF. The variable domain in full, with the rest retrieved from reference TRBV5-1 and TRBJ1-2, is KAGVTQTPRYLIKTRGQQVTLSCSPISGHRSVSWYQQTPGQGLQFLFEYFSETQRNKGNFPGRFSGRQFSNSRSEMNVSTLELGDSALYLCASSLGQGLYGYTFGSGTRLTVV.

This chain uses TRBV19 with TRBJ1-1; no reliable D call. There are 14 residues in the CDR3. Looked up from germline, CDR1 is LNHDA and CDR2 is SQIVND (reference sequence). V was trimmed by 1 base and J by 3 bases, leaving 9 bases between them. This CDR3 reads CASSIGVADTEAFF. For the CDR3, the DNA is TGTGCCAGTAGTATAGGGGTTGCGGACACTGAAGCTTTCTTT.

The chain joins TRBV19 to TRBJ2-3, with 12 bases lining up with TRBD2. This CDR3 region has 18 residues. Looked up from germline, CDR1 is LNHDA and CDR2 is SQIVND (reference sequence). J gave up 4 bases and V 1 base, and 9 bases lay outside the gene matches. The CDR3 region has the DNA TGTGCCAGTAGTATAGGAAAACGACTAGCGGGAGTCCCAGATACGCAGTATTTT. The encoded protein is CASSIGKRLAGVPDTQYF.

The chain is built from TRBV18 and TRBJ2-7, with D hard to call. The CDR3 consists of 12 residues. Germline CDR1 and CDR2: KGHSH and LQKENI. Trimming removed 3 bases at V and 0 bases at J, with 3 bases between. The CDR3 bases are TGTGCCAGCTCACCTAGCTCCTACGAGCAGTACTTC. Protein sequence: CASSPSSYEQYF.

This chain joins TRBV5-1 and TRBJ2-3, with 11 bases aligning to TRBD1. CDR1 is SGHRS, CDR2 YFSETQ, per germline. This CDR3 is 16 amino acids long. Germline trimming cut 4 bases from V and 2 bases from J; bases unmatched to any gene: 6. This CDR3 reads CASSPGTGGVTDTQYF. The CDR3 nucleotides are TGCGCCAGCAGCCCCGGGACAGGGGGAGTCACAGATACGCAGTATTTT.

Only one count was recorded for this clone. The rearrangement uses TRBV9 and TRBJ2-1; 7 bases align to TRBD2. V was pared by 7 bases and J by 3 bases, with 1 base of the junction left unmatched. Germline V gene sequence: CDR1 SGDLS, CDR2 YYNGEE. The CDR3 contains 12 residues. The CDR3 coding sequence is TGTGCCAGCGGGAGGGTCTACAATGAGCAGTTCTTC. Its translation is CASGRVYNEQFF.